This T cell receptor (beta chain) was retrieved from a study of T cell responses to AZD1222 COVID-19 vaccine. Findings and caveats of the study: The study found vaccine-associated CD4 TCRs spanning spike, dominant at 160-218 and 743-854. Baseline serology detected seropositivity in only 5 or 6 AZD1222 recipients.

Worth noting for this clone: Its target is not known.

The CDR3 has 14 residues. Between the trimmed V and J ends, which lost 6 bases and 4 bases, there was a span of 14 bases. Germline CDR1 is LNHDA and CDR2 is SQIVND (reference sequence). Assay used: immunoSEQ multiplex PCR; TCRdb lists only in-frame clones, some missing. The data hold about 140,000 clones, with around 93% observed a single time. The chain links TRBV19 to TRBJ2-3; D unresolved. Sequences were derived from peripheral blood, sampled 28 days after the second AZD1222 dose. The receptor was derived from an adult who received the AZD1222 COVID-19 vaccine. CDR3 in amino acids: CASSPPGSSDTQYF. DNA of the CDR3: TGTGCCAGTAGCCCGCCAGGTAGCTCAGATACGCAGTATTTT.